This T cell receptor (beta chain) was obtained from a study of OX40 agonist ivuxolimab in advanced cancers. Notes on the study in general: In the expanded peripheral T cells, antigen specificity was never determined. Clones of CD4+ and CD8+ blood T cells grew by week 6 at doses of 0.1 to 3.0 mg/kg. Among the least clonally expanded were partial responders at 0.1-3.0 mg/kg.

Sequencing used immunoSEQ multiplex PCR; TCRdb keeps in-frame clones, though not all of them. The table lists 60,000 to 70,000 clones, about 90% of them singletons. In the case of this clone: Its antigen is as yet unknown.

Germline V gene sequence: CDR1 LNHDA, CDR2 SQIVND (reference sequence). This CDR3 comprises 13 residues. Trimming took off 4 bases at V and 4 bases at J, with 10 bases between the two ends. V and J are TRBV19 and TRBJ1-2, with D possibly TRBD1 on 5 matching bases. This material consisted of CD4+ or CD8+ T cells sorted from blood, taken in a trial of the OX40 agonist ivuxolimab. This TCR was recovered from an adult with an advanced solid tumor such as melanoma, head and neck, liver or kidney cancer. The CDR3 here is CASSTRQRYGYTF. The DNA of the CDR3 is TGTGCCAGTAGTACCCGACAGCGCTATGGCTACACCTTC.